A single TCR beta chain is shown here with its context. The data are from a study of shared clonotypes between healthy human individuals. This CDR3 has 14 residues. V was clipped by 7 bases and J by 1 base, with 13 bases between them. Per the germline V gene, CDR1 is LNHDA and CDR2 is SQIVND (reference sequence). The repertoire was sequenced with immunoSEQ multiplex PCR; TCRdb's copy has only in-frame clones and lacks some. The table has roughly 2.5 million clones, just over 90% seen once. The sample consisted of naive CD4+ T cells sorted from blood. Subset of the sample: CD45RA+ positively selected. The rearrangement uses TRBV19 and TRBJ1-1; D possibly corresponds to TRBD1 (6 bases). This TCR came from a man between 18 and 29 years old in good health. CDR3 residues: CASKTGEKNTEAFF. CDR3 DNA sequence: TGTGCCAGTAAGACAGGCGAGAAGAACACTGAAGCTTTCTTT.